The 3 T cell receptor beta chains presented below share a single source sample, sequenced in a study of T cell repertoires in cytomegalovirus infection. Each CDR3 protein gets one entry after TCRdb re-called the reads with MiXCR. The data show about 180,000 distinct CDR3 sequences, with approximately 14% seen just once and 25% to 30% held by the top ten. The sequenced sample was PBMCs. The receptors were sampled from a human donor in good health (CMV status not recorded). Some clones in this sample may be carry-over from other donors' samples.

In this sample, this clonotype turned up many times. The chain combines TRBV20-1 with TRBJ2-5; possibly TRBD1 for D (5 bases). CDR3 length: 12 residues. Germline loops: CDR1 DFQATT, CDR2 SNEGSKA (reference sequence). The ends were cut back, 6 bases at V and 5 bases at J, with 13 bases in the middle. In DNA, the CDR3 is TGCAGTGCCAGGGTCAAGTCGGAGACCCAGTACTTC. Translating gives CSARVKSETQYF.

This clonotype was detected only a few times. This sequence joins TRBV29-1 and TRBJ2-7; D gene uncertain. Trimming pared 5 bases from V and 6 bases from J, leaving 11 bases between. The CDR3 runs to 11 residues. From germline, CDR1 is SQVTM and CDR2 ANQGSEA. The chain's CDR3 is CSVWQAPEQYF. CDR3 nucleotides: TGCAGCGTTTGGCAGGCTCCCGAGCAGTACTTC.

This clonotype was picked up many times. CDR3 residues: CASSPSGNTQYF. The CDR3 region has the DNA TGTGCCAGCAGTCCATCCGGCAATACGCAGTATTTT. V is TRBV6-2 or TRBV6-3 and J is TRBJ2-3; no reliable D call. V lost 5 bases and J lost 7, with 10 bases in between. Germline V gene lookup returns CDR1 MNHEY and CDR2 SVGEGT. The CDR3 has 12 amino acids.